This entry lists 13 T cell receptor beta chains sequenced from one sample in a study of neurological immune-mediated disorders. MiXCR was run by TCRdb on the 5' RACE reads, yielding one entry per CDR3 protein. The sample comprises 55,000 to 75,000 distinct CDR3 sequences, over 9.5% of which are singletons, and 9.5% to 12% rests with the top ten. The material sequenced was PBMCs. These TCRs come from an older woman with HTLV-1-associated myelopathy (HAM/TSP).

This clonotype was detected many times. CDR3 loop: CASSLASSYEQYF. In DNA, the CDR3 is TGTGCCAGCAGCTTAGCAAGTTCCTACGAGCAGTACTTC. This chain links TRBV7-2 with TRBJ2-7; D is ambiguous. Germline V gene sequence: CDR1 SGHTA, CDR2 FQGNSA. V lost 0 bases and J 1 base, leaving 4 bases between the germline ends. The CDR3 is 13 amino acids.

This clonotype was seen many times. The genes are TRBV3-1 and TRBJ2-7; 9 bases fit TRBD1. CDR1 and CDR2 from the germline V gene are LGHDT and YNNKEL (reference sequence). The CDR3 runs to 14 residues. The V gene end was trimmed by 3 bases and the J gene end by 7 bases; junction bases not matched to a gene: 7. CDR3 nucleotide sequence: TGTGCCAGCAGCCATACGGGACAGGGCTGGGAGCAGTACTTC. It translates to CASSHTGQGWEQYF.

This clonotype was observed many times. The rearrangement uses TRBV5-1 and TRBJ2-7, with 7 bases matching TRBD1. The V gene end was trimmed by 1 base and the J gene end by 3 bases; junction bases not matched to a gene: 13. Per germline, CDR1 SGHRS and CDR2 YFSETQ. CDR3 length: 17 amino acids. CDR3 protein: CASSLMTGPVKIYEQYF. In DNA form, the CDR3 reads TGCGCCAGCAGCTTGATGACAGGGCCTGTAAAAATCTACGAGCAGTACTTC. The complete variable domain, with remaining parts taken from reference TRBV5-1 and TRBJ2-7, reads KAGVTQTPRYLIKTRGQQVTLSCSPISGHRSVSWYQQTPGQGLQFLFEYFSETQRNKGNFPGRFSGRQFSNSRSEMNVSTLELGDSALYLCASSLMTGPVKIYEQYFGPGTRLTVT.

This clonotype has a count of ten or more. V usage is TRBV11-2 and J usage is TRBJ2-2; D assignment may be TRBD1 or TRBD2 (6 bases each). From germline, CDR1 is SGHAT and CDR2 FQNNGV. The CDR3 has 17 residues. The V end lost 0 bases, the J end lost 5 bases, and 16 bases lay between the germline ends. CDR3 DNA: TGTGCCAGCAGCTTAGAACGCTGGGGGGCTGAGACCGGGGAGCTGTTTTTT. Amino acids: CASSLERWGAETGELFF.

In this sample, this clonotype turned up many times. The CDR3 coding sequence is TGTGCCAGCAGCGCGATAGCGGGAGGTCCCGCAGATACGCAGTATTTT. Encoded protein: CASSAIAGGPADTQYF. V usage is TRBV7-8 and J usage is TRBJ2-3, with 10 positions matching TRBD2. This CDR3 spans 16 amino acids. Germline CDR1 and CDR2: SGHVS and FQNEAQ. V was pared by 5 bases and J by 4 bases, with 9 bases of the junction left unmatched.

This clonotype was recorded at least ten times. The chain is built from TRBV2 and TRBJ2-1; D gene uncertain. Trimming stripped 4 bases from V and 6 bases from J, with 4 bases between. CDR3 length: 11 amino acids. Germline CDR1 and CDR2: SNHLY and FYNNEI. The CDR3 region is CASSGANEQFF. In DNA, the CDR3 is TGTGCCAGCAGTGGTGCCAATGAGCAGTTCTTC.

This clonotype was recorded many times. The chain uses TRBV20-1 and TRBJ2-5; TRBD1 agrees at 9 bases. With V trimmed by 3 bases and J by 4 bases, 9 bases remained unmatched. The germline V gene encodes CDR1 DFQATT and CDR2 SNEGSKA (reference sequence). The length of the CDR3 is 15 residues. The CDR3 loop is CSASAQGASRETQYF. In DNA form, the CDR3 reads TGCAGTGCTAGCGCACAGGGGGCGAGTCGAGAGACCCAGTACTTC.

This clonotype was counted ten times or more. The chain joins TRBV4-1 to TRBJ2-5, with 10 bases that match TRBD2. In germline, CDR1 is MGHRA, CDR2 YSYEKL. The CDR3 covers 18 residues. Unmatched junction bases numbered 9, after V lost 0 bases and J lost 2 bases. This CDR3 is CASSQDSSGSAGQETQYF. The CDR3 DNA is TGCGCCAGCAGCCAAGACTCTAGCGGGAGCGCCGGGCAAGAGACCCAGTACTTC.

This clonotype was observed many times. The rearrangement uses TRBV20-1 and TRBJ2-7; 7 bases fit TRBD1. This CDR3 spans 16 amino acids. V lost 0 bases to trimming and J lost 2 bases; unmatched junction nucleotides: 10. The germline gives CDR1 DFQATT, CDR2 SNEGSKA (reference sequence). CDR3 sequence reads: CSARDYRQGNTYEQYF. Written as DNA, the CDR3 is TGCAGTGCTAGAGACTATAGACAGGGCAATACCTACGAGCAGTACTTC.

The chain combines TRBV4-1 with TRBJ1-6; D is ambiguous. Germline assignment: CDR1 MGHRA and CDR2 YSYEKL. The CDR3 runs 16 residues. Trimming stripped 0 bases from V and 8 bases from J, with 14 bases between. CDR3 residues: CASSQDPRSTYSPLHF. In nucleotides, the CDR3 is TGCGCCAGCAGCCAAGATCCGAGGAGTACTTATTCACCCCTCCACTTT.

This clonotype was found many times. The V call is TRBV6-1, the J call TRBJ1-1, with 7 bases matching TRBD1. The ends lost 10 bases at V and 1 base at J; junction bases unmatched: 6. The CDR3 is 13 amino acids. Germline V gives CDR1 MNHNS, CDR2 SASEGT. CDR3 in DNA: TGTGCCACGGACCGGGACAGGAACACTGAAGCTTTCTTT. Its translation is CATDRDRNTEAFF.

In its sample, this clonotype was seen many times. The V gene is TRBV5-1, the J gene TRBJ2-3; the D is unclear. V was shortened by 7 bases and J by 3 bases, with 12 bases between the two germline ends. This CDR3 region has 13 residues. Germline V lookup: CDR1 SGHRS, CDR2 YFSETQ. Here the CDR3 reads CASGPQLTDTQYF. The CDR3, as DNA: TGCGCCAGCGGCCCCCAGTTAACAGATACGCAGTATTTT.

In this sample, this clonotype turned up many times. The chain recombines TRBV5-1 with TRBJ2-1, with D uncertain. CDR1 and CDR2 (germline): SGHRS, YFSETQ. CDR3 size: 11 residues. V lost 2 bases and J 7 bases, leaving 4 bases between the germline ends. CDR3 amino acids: CASSFGNEQFF. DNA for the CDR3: TGCGCCAGCAGCTTCGGAAATGAGCAGTTCTTC.